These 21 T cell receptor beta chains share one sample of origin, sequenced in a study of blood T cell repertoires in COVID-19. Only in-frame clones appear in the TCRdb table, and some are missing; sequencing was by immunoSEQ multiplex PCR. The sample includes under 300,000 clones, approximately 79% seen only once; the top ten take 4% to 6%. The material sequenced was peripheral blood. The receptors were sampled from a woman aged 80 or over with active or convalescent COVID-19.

The chain's CDR3 is CASSPPAGYNEQFF. CDR3 nucleotide sequence: TGCGCCAGCAGCCCCCCTGCAGGCTACAATGAGCAGTTCTTC. The chain combines TRBV5-1 with TRBJ2-1; D gene unclear. This CDR3 contains 14 residues. Germline assignment: CDR1 SGHRS and CDR2 YFSETQ. V shed 4 bases and J shed 3 bases, with 11 bases lying between them.

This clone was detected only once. CDR3 nucleotides: TGTGCCAGCAGACGGGAGGGGGCTGGGGCCAACGTCCTGACTTTC. Protein product: CASRREGAGANVLTF. The V call is TRBV28, the J call TRBJ2-6; 8 bases are a match to TRBD2. The CDR3 runs to 15 residues. Trimming at V came to 6 bases and at J to 2 bases, leaving 3 bases not matched to a gene. The V gene's germline CDR1 is MDHEN and CDR2 SYDVKM.

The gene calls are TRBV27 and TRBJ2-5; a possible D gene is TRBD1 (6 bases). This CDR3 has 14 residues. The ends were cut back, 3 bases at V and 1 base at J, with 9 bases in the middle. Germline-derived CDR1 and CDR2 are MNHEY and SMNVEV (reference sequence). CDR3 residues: CASSFPGAQETQYF. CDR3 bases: TGTGCCAGCAGTTTCCCAGGGGCCCAAGAGACCCAGTACTTC.

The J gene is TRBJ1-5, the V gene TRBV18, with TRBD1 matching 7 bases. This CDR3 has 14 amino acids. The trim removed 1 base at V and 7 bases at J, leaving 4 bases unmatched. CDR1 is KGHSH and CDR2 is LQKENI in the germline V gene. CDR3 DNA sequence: TGTGCCAGCTCACCACGGCAGGGGGAACAGCCCCAGCATTTT. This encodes CASSPRQGEQPQHF. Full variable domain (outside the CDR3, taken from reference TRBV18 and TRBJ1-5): NAGVMQNPRHLVRRRGQEARLRCSPMKGHSHVYWYRQLPEEGLKFMVYLQKENIIDESGMPKERFSAEFPKEGPSILRIQQVVRGDSAAYFCASSPRQGEQPQHFGDGTRLSIL.

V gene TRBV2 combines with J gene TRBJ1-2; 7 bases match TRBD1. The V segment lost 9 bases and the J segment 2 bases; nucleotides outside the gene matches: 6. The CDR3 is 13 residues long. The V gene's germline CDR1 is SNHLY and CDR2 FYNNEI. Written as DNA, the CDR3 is TGTGCCAGATCCCAGGGACAGAACTATGGCTACACCTTC. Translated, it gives CARSQGQNYGYTF.

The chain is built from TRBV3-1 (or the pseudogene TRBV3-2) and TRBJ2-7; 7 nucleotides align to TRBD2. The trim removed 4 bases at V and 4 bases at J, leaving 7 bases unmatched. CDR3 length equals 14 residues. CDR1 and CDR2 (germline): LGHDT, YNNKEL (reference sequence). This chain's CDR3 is CASSPGLGRYEQYF. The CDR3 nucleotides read TGTGCCAGCAGCCCCGGACTAGGCCGGTACGAGCAGTACTTC.

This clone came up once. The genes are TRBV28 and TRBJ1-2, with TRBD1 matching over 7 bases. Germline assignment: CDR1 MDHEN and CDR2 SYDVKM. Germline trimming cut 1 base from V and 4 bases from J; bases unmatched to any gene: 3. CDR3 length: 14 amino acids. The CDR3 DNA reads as TGTGCCAGCAGTTTATTGACAGGGACCTATGGCTACACCTTC. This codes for CASSLLTGTYGYTF.

CDR3 coding DNA: TGTGCCAGCAGCGCCGGGACAGGGGGCTTTGAAGCTTTCTTT. Encoded protein: CASSAGTGGFEAFF. This chain links TRBV9 with TRBJ1-1; TRBD1 matches 12 bases. Germline assignment: CDR1 SGDLS and CDR2 YYNGEE. V lost 3 bases to trimming and J lost 7 bases; unmatched junction nucleotides: 4. The CDR3 runs to 14 residues.

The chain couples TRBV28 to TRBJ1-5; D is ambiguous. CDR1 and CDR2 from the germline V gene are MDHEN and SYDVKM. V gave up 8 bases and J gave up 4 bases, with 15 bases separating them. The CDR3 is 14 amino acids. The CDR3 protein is CASVSSPWNQPQHF. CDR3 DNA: TGTGCCAGCGTCTCGAGTCCCTGGAATCAGCCCCAGCATTTT.

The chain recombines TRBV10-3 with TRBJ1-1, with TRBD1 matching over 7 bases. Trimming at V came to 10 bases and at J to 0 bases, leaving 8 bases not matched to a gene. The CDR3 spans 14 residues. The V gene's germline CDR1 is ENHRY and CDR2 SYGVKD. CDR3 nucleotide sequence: TGTGCCACCTCAGACAGGGCCATGAACACTGAAGCTTTCTTT. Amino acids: CATSDRAMNTEAFF.

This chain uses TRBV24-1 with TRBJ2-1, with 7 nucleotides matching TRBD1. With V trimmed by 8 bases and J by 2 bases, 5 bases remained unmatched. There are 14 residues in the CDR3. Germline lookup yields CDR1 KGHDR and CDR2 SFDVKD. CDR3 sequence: CATKGDSTYNEQFF. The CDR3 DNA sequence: TGTGCCACCAAAGGGGACAGTACCTACAATGAGCAGTTCTTC.

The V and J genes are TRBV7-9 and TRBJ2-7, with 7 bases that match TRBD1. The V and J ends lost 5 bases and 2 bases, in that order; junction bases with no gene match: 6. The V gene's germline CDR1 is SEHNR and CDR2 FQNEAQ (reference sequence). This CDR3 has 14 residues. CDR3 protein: CASSPGTEPYEQYF. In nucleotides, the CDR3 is TGTGCCAGCAGCCCGGGGACAGAACCCTACGAGCAGTACTTC.

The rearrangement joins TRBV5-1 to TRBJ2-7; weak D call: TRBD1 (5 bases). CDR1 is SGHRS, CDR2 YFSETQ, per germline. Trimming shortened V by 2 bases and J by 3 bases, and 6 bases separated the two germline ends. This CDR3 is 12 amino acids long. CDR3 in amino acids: CASSFRDYEQYF. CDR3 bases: TGCGCCAGCAGCTTCAGGGACTACGAGCAGTACTTC.

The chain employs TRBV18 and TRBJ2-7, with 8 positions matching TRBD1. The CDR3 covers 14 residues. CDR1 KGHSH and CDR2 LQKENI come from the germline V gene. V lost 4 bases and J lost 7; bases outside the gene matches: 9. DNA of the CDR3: TGTGCCAGCTCACACGACAGGGGAAATGGTGAGCAGTACTTC. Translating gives CASSHDRGNGEQYF.

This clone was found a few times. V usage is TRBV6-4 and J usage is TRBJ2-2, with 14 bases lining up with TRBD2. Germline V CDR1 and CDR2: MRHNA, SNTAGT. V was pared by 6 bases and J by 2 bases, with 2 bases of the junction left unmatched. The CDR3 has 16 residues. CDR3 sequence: CASRGLAGGNTGELFF. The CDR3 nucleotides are TGTGCCAGCAGAGGACTAGCGGGGGGTAACACCGGGGAGCTGTTTTTT.

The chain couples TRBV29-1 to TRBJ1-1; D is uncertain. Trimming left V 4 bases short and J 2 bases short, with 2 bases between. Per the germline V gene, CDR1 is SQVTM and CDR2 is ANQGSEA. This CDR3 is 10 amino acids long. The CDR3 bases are TGCAGCGTTGCTAACACTGAAGCTTTCTTT. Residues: CSVANTEAFF. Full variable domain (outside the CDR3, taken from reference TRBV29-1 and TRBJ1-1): SAVISQKPSRDICQRGTSLTIQCQVDSQVTMMFWYRQQPGQSLTLIATANQGSEATYESGFVIDKFPISRPNLTFSTLTVSNMSPEDSSIYLCSVANTEAFFGQGTRLTVV.

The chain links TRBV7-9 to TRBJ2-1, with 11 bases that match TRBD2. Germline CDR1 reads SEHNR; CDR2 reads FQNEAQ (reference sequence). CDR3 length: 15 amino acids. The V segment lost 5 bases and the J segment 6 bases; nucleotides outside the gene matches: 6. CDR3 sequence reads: CASSETSGSVNEQFF. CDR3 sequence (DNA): TGTGCCAGCAGCGAAACTAGCGGGAGCGTCAATGAGCAGTTCTTC.

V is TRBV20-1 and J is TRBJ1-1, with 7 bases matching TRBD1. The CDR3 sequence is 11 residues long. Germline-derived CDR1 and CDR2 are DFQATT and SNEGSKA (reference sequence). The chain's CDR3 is CSWTGNTEAFF. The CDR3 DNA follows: TGCAGCTGGACAGGGAACACTGAAGCTTTCTTT.

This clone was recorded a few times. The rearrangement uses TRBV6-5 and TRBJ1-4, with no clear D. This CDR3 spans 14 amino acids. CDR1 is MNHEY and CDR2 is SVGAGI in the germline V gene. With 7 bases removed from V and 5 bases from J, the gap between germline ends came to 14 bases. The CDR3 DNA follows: TGTGCCAGCAAAGAATCTAACAGAAATGAAAAACTGTTTTTT. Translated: CASKESNRNEKLFF.

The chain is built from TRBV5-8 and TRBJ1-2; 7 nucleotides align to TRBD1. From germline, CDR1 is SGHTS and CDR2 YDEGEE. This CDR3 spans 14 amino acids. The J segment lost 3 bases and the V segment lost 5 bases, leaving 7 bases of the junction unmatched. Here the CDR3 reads CASRLLGGDYGYTF. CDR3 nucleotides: TGTGCCAGCAGATTGTTAGGGGGCGACTATGGCTACACCTTC.

The CDR3 reads CASSLRASGRTGETQYF. The CDR3 nucleotides are TGTGCCAGCAGCTTACGAGCTAGCGGGAGGACCGGAGAGACCCAGTACTTC. The rearrangement links TRBV7-2 to TRBJ2-5; TRBD2 aligns across 11 bases. Germline values: CDR1 SGHTA, CDR2 FQGNSA. J lost 4 bases, V lost 2 bases, and 9 bases had no gene match. CDR3 size: 17 residues.